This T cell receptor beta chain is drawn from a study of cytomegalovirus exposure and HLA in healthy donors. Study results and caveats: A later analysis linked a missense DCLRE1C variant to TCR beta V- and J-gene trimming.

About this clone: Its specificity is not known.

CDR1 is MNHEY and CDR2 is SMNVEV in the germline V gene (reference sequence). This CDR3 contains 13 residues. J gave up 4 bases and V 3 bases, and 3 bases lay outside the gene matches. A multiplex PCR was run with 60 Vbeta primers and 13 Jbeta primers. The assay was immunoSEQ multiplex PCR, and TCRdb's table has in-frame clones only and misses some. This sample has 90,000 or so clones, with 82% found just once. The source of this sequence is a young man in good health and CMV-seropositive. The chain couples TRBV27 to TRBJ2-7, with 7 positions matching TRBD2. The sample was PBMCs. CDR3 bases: TGTGCCAGCAGTTTGGTGGGAGGGTACGAGCAGTACTTC. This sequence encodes CASSLVGGYEQYF.